This is a list of T cell receptor beta chains from one sample in a study of T cell changes during pregnancy in multiple sclerosis. Here immunoSEQ multiplex PCR was the method, and the copy in TCRdb shows in-frame clones only, minus some. The sample includes tens of thousands of clones, 90% to 95% of them seen just once. The input for sequencing was CD4+ T cells from peripheral blood mononuclear cells, taken in the third trimester of pregnancy. Every receptor here comes from a female donor with multiple sclerosis, enrolled in a pregnancy study. Each CDR3 is given with its conserved first and last residue. D genes are given only for firm matches. The size entry is marked missing in some rows and otherwise reads once, few, many or a size class.

TRBD1 | TRBJ1-2 | - | TRBV5-1 | CASSLGGTGDYGYTF | TGCGCCAGCAGCTTAGGCGGGACAGGAGATTATGGCTACACCTTC
- | TRBJ2-3 | once | TRBV21-1 | CASVTRRGRTSTDTQYF | TGTGCCAGCGTAACACGGCGAGGTCGGACATCCACAGATACGCAGTATTTT
TRBD2 | TRBJ2-3 | - | TRBV7-3 | CASSLTSGTQYF | TGTGCCAGCAGCCTGACTAGCGGTACGCAGTATTTT
TRBD2 | TRBJ2-2 | - | TRBV7-9 | CASSYHSGRNTGELFF | TGTGCCAGCAGCTATCATAGCGGGCGGAACACCGGGGAGCTGTTTTTT
TRBD2 | TRBJ2-3 | - | TRBV4-2 | CASSPQRGRSDTQYF | TGTGCCAGCAGCCCGCAGCGGGGGAGGTCAGATACGCAGTATTTT
- | TRBJ1-1 | - | TRBV19 | CASSATGLLNTEAFF | TGTGCCAGTAGTGCAACGGGACTCTTGAACACTGAAGCTTTCTTT
- | TRBJ2-5 | - | TRBV2 | CASSGSFEGKTQYF | TGTGCCAGCAGTGGTTCGTTCGAGGGAAAGACCCAGTACTTC
- | TRBJ1-1 | - | TRBV7-9 | CASSPRGSETEAFF | TGTGCCAGCAGCCCCCGGGGGAGCGAAACTGAAGCTTTCTTT
- | TRBJ2-5 | - | TRBV5-1 | CASSPFVGYETQYF | TGCGCCAGCAGCCCCTTTGTGGGCTACGAGACCCAGTACTTC
- | TRBJ2-7 | - | TRBV7-9 | CASSLAPYEQYF | TGTGCCAGCAGCTTAGCTCCTTACGAGCAGTACTTC
- | TRBJ1-1 | - | TRBV30 | CASKTTDYPMRAFF | TGTGCCTCAAAAACGACGGATTATCCGATGCGGGCTTTCTTT
- | TRBJ1-3 | - | TRBV7-9 | CASSLERGSGNTIYF | TGTGCCAGCAGCTTAGAAAGGGGGTCTGGAAACACCATATATTTT
TRBD2 | TRBJ2-1 | - | TRBV9 | CASSVGTGLAPNEQFF | TGTGCCAGCAGCGTAGGTACGGGACTAGCCCCCAATGAGCAGTTCTTC
- | TRBJ1-6 | - | TRBV13 | CASSLAGESRNSPLHF | TGTGCCAGCAGCTTAGCCGGGGAGAGTCGTAATTCACCCCTCCACTTT
- | TRBJ2-3 | - | TRBV5-1 | CASSYQGPDTQYF | TGCGCCAGCAGCTACCAGGGCCCCGATACGCAGTATTTT
TRBD1 | TRBJ2-7 | - | TRBV15 | CATSRDWGQGVREQYF | TGTGCCACCAGCAGAGATTGGGGGCAGGGGGTACGGGAGCAGTACTTC
TRBD2 | TRBJ2-2 | - | TRBV4-3 | CASSQTSGGANTGELFF | TGCGCCAGCAGCCAGACTAGCGGGGGCGCGAACACCGGGGAGCTGTTTTTT
- | TRBJ1-1 | - | TRBV5-4 | CASSRELNTEAFF | TGTGCCAGCAGCCGAGAACTGAACACTGAAGCTTTCTTT
TRBD1 | TRBJ2-1 | - | TRBV6-1 | CASRRQGNEQFF | TGTGCCAGCAGAAGACAGGGCAATGAGCAGTTCTTC
TRBD1 | TRBJ2-1 | - | TRBV6-4 | CASSVFDRADEQFF | TGTGCCAGCAGTGTTTTCGACAGGGCGGATGAGCAGTTCTTC
TRBD1 | TRBJ1-1 | - | TRBV28 | CASSPRQGSNTEAFF | TGTGCCAGCAGTCCCCGACAGGGATCGAACACTGAAGCTTTCTTT
- | TRBJ2-1 | - | TRBV7-3 | CASSFGERERHNEQFF | TGTGCCAGCAGCTTTGGTGAGCGCGAAAGACACAATGAGCAGTTCTTC
TRBD1 | TRBJ2-1 | once | TRBV5-5 | CASSETGQSYNEQFF | TGTGCCAGCAGCGAGACAGGGCAGTCCTACAATGAGCAGTTCTTC
- | TRBJ2-1 | - | TRBV7-6 | CASSFGIVARADEQFF | TGTGCCAGCAGCTTCGGTATCGTAGCCAGGGCGGATGAGCAGTTCTTC
- | TRBJ2-7 | - | TRBV28 | CASSFGKRAYEQYF | TGTGCCAGCAGTTTTGGTAAGAGAGCCTACGAGCAGTACTTC
TRBD2 | TRBJ2-1 | - | TRBV6-1 | CASSEVEAGGRNEQFF | TGTGCCAGCAGTGAAGTTGAAGCGGGAGGGCGGAATGAGCAGTTCTTC
- | TRBJ1-1 | - | TRBV21-1 | CASIKGQGRTEAFF | TGTGCCAGCATCAAAGGTCAGGGGAGAACTGAAGCTTTCTTT
TRBD2 | TRBJ2-5 | - | TRBV11-3 | CASGGVWETQYF | TGTGCCTCCGGGGGGGTCTGGGAGACCCAGTACTTC
TRBD1 | TRBJ1-5 | - | TRBV5-5 | CASSFGQVNQPQHF | TGTGCCAGCAGCTTTGGACAGGTAAATCAGCCCCAGCATTTT
TRBD1 | TRBJ2-7 | - | TRBV2 | CASRWTGAYEQYF | TGTGCCAGCAGATGGACAGGCGCCTACGAGCAGTACTTC
TRBD1 | TRBJ2-5 | - | TRBV25-1 | CASSEGGQGPKETQYF | TGTGCCAGCAGTGAAGGAGGACAGGGGCCAAAAGAGACCCAGTACTTC
- | TRBJ2-2 | - | TRBV11-2 | CASSWMGVGAYANTGELFF | TGTGCCAGCAGCTGGATGGGAGTGGGGGCCTACGCGAACACCGGGGAGCTGTTTTTT
- | TRBJ1-3 | - | TRBV6-1 | CASLQKAGNTIYF | TGTGCCAGTTTACAAAAAGCTGGAAACACCATATATTTT
TRBD1 | TRBJ2-7 | once | TRBV18 | CASSPGRGTYEQYF | TGTGCCAGCTCACCGGGCAGGGGGACCTACGAGCAGTACTTC
TRBD2 | TRBJ2-3 | - | TRBV27 | CASRVTSGLTDTQYF | TGTGCCAGCAGAGTCACTAGCGGGCTCACAGATACGCAGTATTTT
TRBD1 | TRBJ1-2 | - | TRBV5-1 | CASSLEGTGQGYTF | TGCGCCAGCAGCTTGGAAGGGACAGGGCAAGGCTACACCTTC
- | TRBJ2-7 | - | TRBV20-1 | CSAVRADEQYF | TGCAGTGCTGTCAGGGCTGACGAGCAGTACTTC
- | TRBJ1-5 | - | TRBV5-5 | CASSFSFEGNQPQHF | TGTGCCAGCAGCTTCTCCTTTGAGGGCAATCAGCCCCAGCATTTT
- | TRBJ2-4 | - | TRBV29-1 | CSVSENIQYF | TGCAGCGTTTCGGAAAACATTCAGTACTTC
- | TRBJ1-5 | once | TRBV5-1 | CASSLDGLSQPQHF | TGCGCCAGCAGCTTGGATGGGCTAAGTCAGCCCCAGCATTTT
- | TRBJ1-1 | - | TRBV11-3 | CASSFLRGREGSEAFF | TGTGCCAGCAGCTTCCTTCGGGGGAGGGAAGGAAGTGAAGCTTTCTTT